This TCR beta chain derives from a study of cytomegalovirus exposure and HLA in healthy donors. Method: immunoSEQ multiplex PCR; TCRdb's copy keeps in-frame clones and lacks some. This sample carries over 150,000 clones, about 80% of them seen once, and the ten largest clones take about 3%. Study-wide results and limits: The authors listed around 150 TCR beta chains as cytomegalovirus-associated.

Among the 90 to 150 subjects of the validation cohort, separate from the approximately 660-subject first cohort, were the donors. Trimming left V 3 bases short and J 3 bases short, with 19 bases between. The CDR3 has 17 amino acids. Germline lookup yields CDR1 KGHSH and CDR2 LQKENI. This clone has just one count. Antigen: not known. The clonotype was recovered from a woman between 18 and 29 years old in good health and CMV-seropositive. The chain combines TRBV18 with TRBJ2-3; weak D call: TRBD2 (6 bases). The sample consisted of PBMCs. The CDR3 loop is CASSPPRDSLYTDTQYF. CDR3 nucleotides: TGTGCCAGCTCACCGCCCAGGGACTCCCTCTATACAGATACGCAGTATTTT.